A selection of T cell receptor beta chains follows, all from one sample in a study of T cells in localized non-small cell lung cancer. Some clones are missing from TCRdb's copy, which holds only in-frame ones; the method was immunoSEQ multiplex PCR. The table lists 1,500 or so clones, less than 25% of them singletons. The sequences come from lung tumor tissue, collected before any cancer treatment. The source of these receptors is a male donor older than 55 with stage III lung adenocarcinoma. Both conserved end residues are part of each CDR3. A D gene is named only where the DNA matches it firmly. Expanded clones get a size class; other rows say once, few or many, or leave the size out.

>TRBV9|TRBD1|few|TRBJ1-1
TGTGCCAGCAGCGTAGGGACAGGTTCGAACACTGAAGCTTTCTTT
CASSVGTGSNTEAFF
>TRBV29-1|-|-|TRBJ1-2
TGCAGCGTTGAAGAAGTTGGGGCAGCGAATGGCTACACCTTC
CSVEEVGAANGYTF
>TRBV6-8|-|-|TRBJ1-6
TGTGCCATCAAACTCGAGGGGAGCAATTCACCCCTCCACTTT
CAIKLEGSNSPLHF
>TRBV11-3|TRBD1|medium-sized|TRBJ1-2
TGTGCCAGCAGCATATCACAGGGGAGCTATGGCTACACCTTC
CASSISQGSYGYTF
>TRBV19|-|once|TRBJ2-2
TGTGCCAGTACGCGAGGGGCAACCGGGGAGCTGTTTTTT
CASTRGATGELFF
>TRBV18|-|-|TRBJ1-2
TGTGCCAGCTCACCACTCGCGGGGGCCGATGGCTACACCTTC
CASSPLAGADGYTF
>TRBV11-3|-|-|TRBJ1-1
TGTGCCAGCAGCAGCGAGGGGATGAACACTGAAGCTTTCTTT
CASSSEGMNTEAFF
>TRBV19|-|-|TRBJ1-2
TGTGCCAGTAGTAAGGACGGTGAAAGGGGCTACACCTTC
CASSKDGERGYTF
>TRBV6-8|TRBD1|medium-sized|TRBJ1-2
TGTGCCAGCAAGGAGACAGGGGGCTATGGCTACACCTTC
CASKETGGYGYTF
>TRBV9|TRBD1|-|TRBJ1-6
TGTGCCAGCAGCGCCCGGACAGGGGAAGGTTCACCCCTCCACTTT
CASSARTGEGSPLHF
>TRBV23-1|-|-|TRBJ1-1
TGCGCCAGCAGAATTCAGGGAAACACTGAAGCTTTCTTT
CASRIQGNTEAFF